This TCR beta chain was identified during a study of T cell changes during pregnancy in multiple sclerosis. Clones were sequenced by immunoSEQ multiplex PCR, and TCRdb holds only the in-frame ones, with some missing. The repertoire holds roughly 40,000 clones, with 90% to 95% as singletons. V lost 0 bases and J lost 8, with 4 bases in between. Per germline, CDR1 SNHLY and CDR2 FYNNEI. The CDR3 has 12 residues. This clone was observed a handful of times. This clonotype originated in a female donor with multiple sclerosis, enrolled in a pregnancy study. V and J are TRBV2 and TRBJ2-2; D call uncertain. The specimen comprised CD4+ T cells from peripheral blood mononuclear cells, sampled after pregnancy. Here the CDR3 reads CASSEAQGELFF. As DNA, the CDR3 is TGTGCCAGCAGTGAAGCGCAGGGGGAGCTGTTTTTT.